The clone carrying this T cell receptor (beta chain) has a handful of counts. This CDR3 region has 14 residues. Trimming took off 2 bases at V and 0 bases at J, with 9 bases between the two ends. Germline V lookup: CDR1 SGHNT, CDR2 YYREEE (reference sequence). Since all of the isolated RNA was reverse transcribed, expressed TCRB transcripts were what got sequenced. Sequencing used immunoSEQ multiplex PCR; TCRdb keeps in-frame clones, though not all of them. The table includes some 150,000 clones, 8.5% to 14% detected once. This sample stems from a study of beta chain features in type 1 diabetes. The sequenced sample was central memory CD4+ T cells from blood. The rearrangement links TRBV5-4 to TRBJ2-7; D is possibly TRBD1 (6 bases). The clonotype was recovered from a young man in good health. CDR3: CASSLDRYSYEQYF. The CDR3 coding sequence is TGTGCCAGCAGCTTAGACAGGTACTCCTACGAGCAGTACTTC.